This T cell receptor beta chain was documented in a study of blood T cells in healthy people across ages. Study-wide background: Template switching picked up about one barcoded beta molecule for each two T cells.

Donor samples were obtained from healthy Caucasian individuals from Russia, aged about 6 to 90. Then a second PCR, running about 6 to 12 cycles, was carried out with a sample-barcoded 5' primer and a J-beta primer mix. TCRdb reanalysed the 5' RACE reads using MiXCR and keeps one entry per CDR3 protein. The sample includes about 1.5 million distinct CDR3 sequences, 42% of them seen just once. Trimming at V came to 1 base and at J to 4 bases, leaving 3 bases not matched to a gene. Germline V gives CDR1 LNHDA, CDR2 SQIVND (reference sequence). The CDR3 extends over 15 amino acids. This chain uses TRBV19 with TRBJ2-7; 11 bases line up with TRBD2. This sequence originates from a woman aged 18-29 years in good health. Sequencing used blood. CDR3 sequence: CASSIGIAGGYEQYF. The DNA for the CDR3 is TGTGCCAGTAGTATAGGAATAGCGGGGGGGTACGAGCAGTACTTC.